A single sample is the source of the 14 T cell receptor beta chains below, sequenced in a study of T-cell reconstitution after alpha-beta-depleted transplantation in children. Construction of the TCRbeta library involved unique molecular identifiers. Each CDR3 protein is one row after TCRdb ran MiXCR on the PCR reads. The table records fewer than 350,000 distinct CDR3 sequences, about 9.4% of them present only once. The sample here was PBMCs, taken before TCRalphabeta/CD19-depleted stem cell transplant. The receptors derive from a boy under two years old with acute myeloid leukemia, due to receive a stem cell transplant.

In the case of this clonotype: This clone may be a read error of a much larger clone one base away. The rearrangement links TRBV20-1 to TRBJ1-1; 7 nucleotides agree with TRBD1. The germline gives CDR1 DFQATT, CDR2 SNEGSKA (reference sequence). The CDR3 is 17 amino acids. The CDR3 DNA reads as TGCTGTGCTAGATTATCGGACCGACAGGGCCCGAACACTGAAGCTTTCTTT. Protein product: CCARLSDRQGPNTEAFF.

V is TRBV6-1 and J is TRBJ2-3, with 7 nucleotides matching TRBD2. In germline, CDR1 is MNHNS, CDR2 SASEGT. The CDR3 covers 15 residues. Trimming at V came to 6 bases and at J to 1 base, leaving 7 bases not matched to a gene. CDR3 in DNA: TGTGCCAGCAGGTTGTGGAGCGGGGGCACAGATACGCAGTATTTT. Protein: CASRLWSGGTDTQYF.

This clonotype has at least ten counts. CDR3 protein: CASSTEGTQYF. Here the CDR3 DNA reads TGTGCCAGCAGCACAGAAGGGACCCAGTACTTC. The chain couples TRBV6-5 to TRBJ2-5; no definite D call. The CDR3 totals 11 residues. V was trimmed by 6 bases and J by 7 bases, leaving 9 bases between them. From germline, CDR1 is MNHEY and CDR2 SVGAGI.

The table lists this clonotype with many counts. The rearrangement uses TRBV20-1 and TRBJ1-3; tentative D call: TRBD1 (5 bases). The germline V gene encodes CDR1 DFQATT and CDR2 SNEGSKA (reference sequence). Trimming cost V 3 bases and J 10 bases, with 13 bases left between them. The CDR3 extends over 12 amino acids. The DNA of the CDR3 is TGCAGTGCTAGGGGGCCATGGAATACCATATATTTT. It codes for CSARGPWNTIYF.

Ten or more counts support this clonotype. The CDR3 DNA reads as TGTGCCACCAGCAGGGAACCGGGACTAAACACCGGGGAGCTGTTTTTT. It codes for CATSREPGLNTGELFF. V and J are TRBV15 and TRBJ2-2; TRBD2 matches 7 bases. The CDR3 is 16 amino acids. J gave up 2 bases and V 3 bases, and 6 bases lay outside the gene matches. Germline V gene sequence: CDR1 LNHNV, CDR2 YYDKDF (reference sequence).

This clonotype was observed at least ten times. The chain joins TRBV11-2 to TRBJ2-7, with a possible D match to TRBD2 (5 bases). Trimming shortened V by 7 bases and J by 4 bases, and 11 bases separated the two germline ends. Germline V CDR1 and CDR2: SGHAT, FQNNGV. The CDR3 covers 12 residues. The CDR3 spells CASTNGGYEQYF. The CDR3 DNA reads as TGTGCCAGCACCAACGGAGGTTACGAGCAGTACTTC.

The sample holds a few counts of this clonotype. The chain carries TRBV5-1 and TRBJ1-4, with TRBD1 matching 7 bases. Germline assignment: CDR1 SGHRS and CDR2 YFSETQ. V was pared by 8 bases and J by 5 bases, with 9 bases of the junction left unmatched. There are 14 residues in the CDR3. CDR3 nucleotides: TGCGCCAGTACCCTCGGGACAGCAAATGAAAAACTGTTTTTT. Protein sequence: CASTLGTANEKLFF.

CDR3 nucleotides: TGTGCCAGCACCACAGTAGCGGGAGGGCCTCCCTATGAGCAGTTCTTC. Translating it yields CASTTVAGGPPYEQFF. The rearrangement uses TRBV6-1 and TRBJ2-1, with 11 bases identical to TRBD2. CDR3 length: 16 residues. The trim removed 7 bases at V and 8 bases at J, leaving 13 bases unmatched. In germline, CDR1 is MNHNS, CDR2 SASEGT.

This clonotype was detected only a few times. J is TRBJ2-5 and V is TRBV12-3 or TRBV12-4; 10 nucleotides match TRBD1. J gave up 1 base and V 3 bases, and 8 bases lay outside the gene matches. CDR3 length equals 17 residues. CDR3 sequence: CASSFDRGRFGQETQYF. The CDR3 nucleotides read TGTGCCAGCAGTTTCGACAGGGGGCGCTTTGGCCAAGAGACCCAGTACTTC.

This clonotype occurred once. This could be a read error, since a much larger clone is one nucleotide away. The chain links TRBV6-5 to TRBJ2-7; a possible D gene is TRBD1 (6 bases). Germline-derived CDR1 and CDR2 are MNHEY and SVGAGI. The CDR3 spans 16 residues. Trimming shortened V by 2 bases and J by 5 bases, and 19 bases separated the two germline ends. The CDR3 loop reads CASSYLFSFRGNEQYF. CDR3 sequence (DNA): TGTGCCAGCAGTTACCTCTTCAGCTTCAGGGGAAACGAGCAGTACTTC.

This clonotype was seen ten or more times. The CDR3 nucleotides read TGTGCCAGCACCTTACAGGGGGCAGGCACCGGGGAGCTGTTTTTT. Translation: CASTLQGAGTGELFF. V is TRBV27 and J is TRBJ2-2, with 9 nucleotides matching TRBD1. CDR3 length equals 15 residues. V gave up 7 bases and J gave up 4 bases; unmatched junction bases: 7. CDR1 and CDR2 (germline): MNHEY, SMNVEV (reference sequence).

This clonotype was seen at least ten times. The chain couples TRBV29-1 to TRBJ1-4; unclear D gene. V lost 7 bases and J lost 3, with 12 bases in between. Germline assignment: CDR1 SQVTM and CDR2 ANQGSEA. CDR3 length equals 13 residues. The chain's CDR3 is CSAVIWANEKLFF. The CDR3 bases are TGCAGCGCGGTAATCTGGGCTAATGAAAAACTGTTTTTT.

This clonotype was counted ten times or more. The chain carries TRBV2 and TRBJ2-1, with 9 nucleotides matching TRBD2. V lost 3 bases to trimming and J lost 2 bases; unmatched junction nucleotides: 8. The CDR3 extends over 17 amino acids. CDR1 SNHLY and CDR2 FYNNEI come from the germline V gene. In DNA form, the CDR3 reads TGTGCCAGCAGTGATTCTAGAAAGCGGGAGGCCTACAATGAGCAGTTCTTC. Amino acids: CASSDSRKREAYNEQFF.

This clonotype was found many times. The CDR3 nucleotides are TGTGCCAGCAGGACCCGAATGGGGTCTGGCTACACCTTC. This encodes CASRTRMGSGYTF. The chain joins TRBV12-3 or TRBV12-4 to TRBJ1-2; D is unclear. V dropped 6 bases and J dropped 7 bases, with 15 bases sitting between them. This CDR3 region has 13 residues.